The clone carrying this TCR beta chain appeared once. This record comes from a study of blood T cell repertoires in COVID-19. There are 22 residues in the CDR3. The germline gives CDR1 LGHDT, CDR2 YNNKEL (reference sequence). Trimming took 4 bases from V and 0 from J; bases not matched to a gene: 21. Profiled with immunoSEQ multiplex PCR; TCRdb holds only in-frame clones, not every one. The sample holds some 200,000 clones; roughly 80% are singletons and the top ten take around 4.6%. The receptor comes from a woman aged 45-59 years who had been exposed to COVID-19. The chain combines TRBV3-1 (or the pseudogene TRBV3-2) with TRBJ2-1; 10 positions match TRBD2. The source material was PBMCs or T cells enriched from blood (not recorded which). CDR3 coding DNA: TGTGCCAGCAGCCTCAACTCACCTCTAGCGGGGGTATTCCAGAGCTCCTACAATGAGCAGTTCTTC. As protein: CASSLNSPLAGVFQSSYNEQFF.